This T cell receptor (beta chain) was sequenced for a study of blood T cells in healthy people across ages. Per germline, CDR1 SEHNR and CDR2 FQNEAQ (reference sequence). The CDR3 consists of 18 residues. This clonotype came up a few times. The second PCR ran roughly 7 to 11 cycles with a sample-barcoded 5' primer and J-beta primers. A minimum of 2.5 million CDR3-containing paired-end reads was obtained for each sample. A single record per CDR3 protein comes from TCRdb applying MiXCR to the 5' RACE reads. The sample lists more than 700,000 distinct CDR3 sequences; about 55% were seen once. Peripheral blood was drawn, around 9.3 milliliters per donor. Isolating PBMCs gave at least 6 million of these cells per sample.

This receptor was identified in a man aged 80 or over in good health. The chain couples TRBV7-9 to TRBJ2-1; 12 bases are a match to TRBD2. The end of the DNA aligns better with TRBJ2-7, so the J call may be wrong. Sequencing was carried out using blood. The CDR3 region is CASSLGLAGGASYNEQYF. The DNA of the CDR3 is TGTGCCAGCAGCTTAGGGCTAGCGGGAGGGGCCTCCTACAATGAGCAGTACTTC.